This T cell receptor (beta chain) derives from a study of T cell repertoires in cytomegalovirus infection. The wider study: It was the public TCR beta signatures that indicated both CMV infection and matching HLA type. The study's findings and limits: There were carriers of CMV plus the relevant HLA, and cumulative public TCR beta family frequency identified them. Dominating the ex vivo response were TCR beta clonotypes that were CMV-specific and HLA-C-restricted.

V was pared by 3 bases and J by 7 bases, with 9 bases of the junction left unmatched. Germline V gene lookup returns CDR1 MNHEY and CDR2 SMNVEV (reference sequence). The CDR3 sequence is 16 residues long. MiXCR, run by TCRdb on the reads, gives a single entry per CDR3 protein. The sample yields roughly 720,000 distinct CDR3 sequences, about 40% seen once. Of note for this clonotype: The antigen is undetermined.

The chain uses TRBV27 and TRBJ2-2, with TRBD1 matching over 9 bases. The receptor was derived from a human donor in good health (CMV status not recorded). Some clones in this sample may be carry-over from other donors' samples. Sequenced: PBMCs. The CDR3 DNA follows: TGTGCCAGCAGTTTTACCGGGACAGGGCTTGGCGGGGAGCTGTTTTTT. This sequence encodes CASSFTGTGLGGELFF.